The 3 T cell receptor beta chains in this list originate from one sample, sequenced in a study of identical twins. Via MiXCR, TCRdb re-called the 5' RACE reads, giving one row per CDR3 protein. The repertoire holds roughly 1.6 million distinct CDR3 sequences, with under 35% as singletons. The sample comprised cord blood. All receptors derive from a newborn girl in good health.

There are a few counts of this clonotype. The chain couples TRBV12-3 or TRBV12-4 to TRBJ1-2; 9 nucleotides line up with TRBD1. The length of the CDR3 is 15 residues. The J segment lost 4 bases and the V segment lost 5 bases, leaving 8 bases of the junction unmatched. CDR3 coding DNA: TGTGCCAGCAGTGGTAGGGGACAGGGAACCTATGGCTACACCTTC. Residues: CASSGRGQGTYGYTF.

The rearrangement links TRBV12-3 or TRBV12-4 to TRBJ2-1, with 9 nucleotides matching TRBD1. The J call is doubtful: the DNA matches TRBJ2-7 better. The CDR3 totals 15 residues. As DNA, the CDR3 is TGTGCCAGCAGGGCGGGACAGGGATTCTACAATGAGCAGTACTTC. It specifies CASRAGQGFYNEQYF.

In its sample, this clonotype was seen a few times. The V call is TRBV28, the J call TRBJ1-2; D is ambiguous. The CDR3 runs 16 residues. CDR1 is MDHEN and CDR2 is SYDVKM in the germline V gene. The V and J ends lost 3 bases and 0 bases respectively, with 14 bases between them. The CDR3 region has the DNA TGTGCCAGCAGTTTTCGTGCGGGCCCAGCTAACTATGGCTACACCTTC. Its translation is CASSFRAGPANYGYTF.